Each of the 7 T cell receptor beta chains below was sequenced from the same sample in a study of cytomegalovirus exposure and HLA in healthy donors. PCR primers comprised 60 Vbeta and 13 Jbeta primers. Libraries were prepared by immunoSEQ multiplex PCR; TCRdb keeps only in-frame clonotypes and omits some of them. Here the sample spans around 96,000 clones, about 75% being singletons. Sequenced input: PBMCs. The origin of the receptors is a man under 40 in good health and CMV-seropositive.

CDR3 DNA: TGTGCCAGCAGCCATCAGACAGGGCGCGACGAGCAGTACTTC. Its translation: CASSHQTGRDEQYF. This chain links TRBV28 with TRBJ2-7; 7 bases map to TRBD1. The ends lost 6 bases at V and 5 bases at J; junction bases unmatched: 10. Per the germline V gene, CDR1 is MDHEN and CDR2 is SYDVKM. The CDR3 runs to 14 residues.

This sequence joins TRBV4-1 and TRBJ1-1; 8 bases are shared with TRBD1. The V and J ends lost 4 bases and 8 bases, in that order; junction bases with no gene match: 9. This CDR3 is 14 amino acids long. Germline CDR1 is MGHRA and CDR2 is YSYEKL. CDR3 region: CASSRDQGAGEAFF. Here the CDR3 DNA reads TGCGCCAGCAGCCGAGACCAGGGGGCTGGGGAAGCTTTCTTT.

The chain is built from TRBV11-2 and TRBJ1-2; TRBD1 matches at 7 bases. The CDR3 runs to 13 residues. CDR1 SGHAT and CDR2 FQNNGV come from the germline V gene. The junction had 0 bases not matched to a gene; V was cut back by 1 base and J by 4 bases. The CDR3 loop is CASSLAGGYGYTF. CDR3 bases: TGTGCCAGCAGCTTAGCAGGGGGCTATGGCTACACCTTC.

This clone appeared once. V is TRBV4-3 and J is TRBJ2-2; possible D gene TRBD2, 5 bases. CDR1 and CDR2 from the germline V gene are LGHNA and YSLEER. V was cut by 3 bases and J by 2 bases, with 16 bases left in between. The CDR3 is 17 amino acids. The CDR3 protein is CASSHGITLFNTGELFF. The CDR3 DNA is TGCGCCAGCAGCCACGGGATTACGCTTTTTAACACCGGGGAGCTGTTTTTT.

The chain has TRBV14 and TRBJ1-2; 7 bases fit TRBD1. The V segment lost 3 bases and the J segment 8 bases; nucleotides outside the gene matches: 6. In germline, CDR1 is SGHDN, CDR2 FVKESK. The CDR3 covers 13 residues. The CDR3 loop reads CASSHSTGVGYTF. CDR3 bases: TGTGCCAGCAGCCACTCAACAGGGGTCGGCTACACCTTC.

The chain carries TRBV19 and TRBJ1-5; D is uncertain. V gave up 1 base and J gave up 0 bases, with 7 bases separating them. Germline loops: CDR1 LNHDA, CDR2 SQIVND (reference sequence). The CDR3 is 15 residues long. The CDR3 DNA sequence: TGTGCCAGTAGTATAGGCCCCTATAGCAATCAGCCCCAGCATTTT. Translating gives CASSIGPYSNQPQHF.

The chain couples TRBV23-1 to TRBJ2-4; the D gene is possibly TRBD1 (5 bases). TRBV23-1 is placed among ORFs of uncertain function. Trimming took 2 bases from V and 8 from J, leaving 25 bases between them. The CDR3 is 18 residues long. The CDR3 DNA is TGCGCCAGCAGTCAACCCGCCGAATCCGCAGGGATGCGTTACATTCAGTACTTC. Its protein product is CASSQPAESAGMRYIQYF.